A selection of T cell receptor beta chains follows, all from one sample in a study of blood T cells in healthy people across ages. TCRdb analysed the 5' RACE reads with MiXCR anew, one entry per CDR3 protein. The profile shows 980,000 or so distinct CDR3 sequences, about 44% of them singletons. Specimen: blood. These receptors were taken from a young man in good health. Both conserved end residues are part of each CDR3. D genes are given only for firm matches. Only some rows state a clone size, as once, few, many or a class for expanded clones.

v_call	clone_size	j_call	d_call	cdr3_nt	cdr3_aa
TRBV28	once	TRBJ2-3	TRBD2	TGTGCCAGCAGGGGAGCGGGAGAAGGTATAGATACGCAGTATTTT	CASRGAGEGIDTQYF
TRBV3-1	.	TRBJ1-1	.	TGTGCCAGCAGCCAAGATTTGAGGGGGAGCACTGAAGCTTTCTTT	CASSQDLRGSTEAFF
TRBV29-1	many	TRBJ2-5	.	TGCAGCGTTGACGGCAGCCAAGAGACCCAGTACTTC	CSVDGSQETQYF
TRBV12-3/TRBV12-4	few	TRBJ2-5	TRBD2	TGTGCCAGCAGTTTTTCTAGCGGCCAAGAGACCCAGTACTTC	CASSFSSGQETQYF
TRBV4-3	few	TRBJ2-3	.	TGCGCCAGCAGCCAATCTACAGGGTCCAGCACAGATACGCAGTATTTT	CASSQSTGSSTDTQYF
TRBV12-3/TRBV12-4	.	TRBJ2-7	.	TGTGCCAGCAGTTTAGGATCGGGGTGGGGGACGGACGAGCAGTACTTC	CASSLGSGWGTDEQYF
TRBV7-6	.	TRBJ2-7	.	TGTGCCAGCAGCTTAATCCAGGGGCGAATGCACGAGCAGTACTTC	CASSLIQGRMHEQYF
TRBV7-9	once	TRBJ2-1	TRBD2	TGTGCCAGCAGCTTAGTACTAGCGGGGAGGGATGAGCAGTTCTTC	CASSLVLAGRDEQFF
TRBV20-1	many	TRBJ2-7	.	TGCAGTGCTAGAGTACAGGGAAGGGGCTACGAGCAGTACTTC	CSARVQGRGYEQYF
TRBV12-3/TRBV12-4	once	TRBJ2-1	.	TGTGCCAGCAGTACAGGACCCATGGGAGACGATGAGCAGTTCTTC	CASSTGPMGDDEQFF
TRBV19	.	TRBJ2-1	.	TGTGCGGCGGCAGGTACCACCTACAATGAGCAGTTCTTC	CAAAGTTYNEQFF
TRBV11-3	few	TRBJ1-1	.	TGTGCCAGCAGCACTCAGGGTAACACTGAAGCTTTCTTT	CASSTQGNTEAFF
TRBV29-1	.	TRBJ2-5	.	TGCAGCGTTAGTGTGGGGGGACTTCAAGAGACCCAGTACTTC	CSVSVGGLQETQYF
TRBV29-1	few	TRBJ1-6	.	TGCAGCTCCATCACAGGCGATAGCTCCTATAATTCACCCCTCCACTTT	CSSITGDSSYNSPLHF
TRBV6-5	.	TRBJ2-7	.	TGTGCCAGCAGGTCCCGAGAAAGGGGTTCCTACGAGCAGTACTTC	CASRSRERGSYEQYF
TRBV20-1	few	TRBJ2-7	.	TGCAGTGCTAGAAATCCCGCTAGCTCCTACGAGCAGTACTTC	CSARNPASSYEQYF
TRBV28	.	TRBJ1-2	.	TGTGCCAGCAGTTTAGGATATCATGATGGCTACACCTTC	CASSLGYHDGYTF
TRBV29-1	.	TRBJ2-7	TRBD1	TGCAGCGTTGATCGGCAGGGGGTTAACGAGCAGTACTTC	CSVDRQGVNEQYF
TRBV7-9	few	TRBJ2-3	.	TGTGCCAGCAGCTTCTACACGCCGACGTCCGATACGCAGTATTTT	CASSFYTPTSDTQYF
TRBV4-2	.	TRBJ1-2	TRBD1	TGTGCCAGCAGCCAGGATGGACAGGGGTGGGACTTTGGCTACACCTTC	CASSQDGQGWDFGYTF
TRBV5-1	.	TRBJ2-5	.	TGCGCCAGCAGCTTGGGACAGAGAAGAGAAGAGACCCAGTACTTC	CASSLGQRREETQYF
TRBV14	.	TRBJ2-1	.	TGTGCCAGCAGCCAATATTTAAATCGACTAGGCGAAAACAATGAGCAGTTCTTC	CASSQYLNRLGENNEQFF
TRBV6-2/TRBV6-3	.	TRBJ1-5	.	TGTGCCAGCATGAGGGAGCCCCAGCATTTT	CASMREPQHF
TRBV7-2	.	TRBJ2-7	.	TGTGCCACCACACTAGCAGGGGGATTCTACGAGCAGTACTTC	CATTLAGGFYEQYF
TRBV27	.	TRBJ2-4	TRBD1	TGTGCCAGCAGTTTAAGGCGGACAGGGTGTGAGCAGTACTTC	CASSLRRTGCEQYF
TRBV7-9	.	TRBJ2-1	.	TGTGCCGGCAGCGCACCCCTAGCGCCCGACAATGAGCAGTTCTTC	CAGSAPLAPDNEQFF
TRBV20-1	.	TRBJ1-6	.	TGCAGTGCTACCCCTGATCCCACTTCACCCCTCCACTTT	CSATPDPTSPLHF
TRBV11-2	few	TRBJ2-1	TRBD2	TGTGCCAGCAGCTTAAGACTAGCGGGGGTACAGGAGCAGTTCTTC	CASSLRLAGVQEQFF
TRBV5-6	.	TRBJ1-1	.	TGTGCCAGCAGCTTGAGAGGCGTCATGAACACTGAAGCTTTCTTT	CASSLRGVMNTEAFF
TRBV21-1	.	TRBJ2-7	.	TGTGCCGGGTACTACGAGCAGTACTTC	CAGYYEQYF
TRBV2	once	TRBJ1-6	TRBD1	TGTGCCAGCAGCCGGGGACAGGGTGGCTATAATTCACCCCTCCACTTT	CASSRGQGGYNSPLHF
TRBV9	.	TRBJ2-7	TRBD2	TGTGCCAGCAGCCCAGACGGGGGGGATGGCTCCTACGAGCAGTACTTC	CASSPDGGDGSYEQYF
TRBV12-3/TRBV12-4	.	TRBJ1-1	.	TGTGCCAGCACACCAGAAGGCGCGAGGACTGAAGCTTTCTTT	CASTPEGARTEAFF
TRBV7-3	few	TRBJ2-3	TRBD2	TGTGCCAGCAGCTCCTTTAGCGGGGGGAGCACAGATACGCAGTATTTT	CASSSFSGGSTDTQYF
TRBV9	.	TRBJ2-7	.	TGTGCCAGCAGCGTAGGTGACAGCCCCTACGAGCAGTACTTC	CASSVGDSPYEQYF
TRBV28	.	TRBJ1-2	.	TGTGCCAGCAGTTTTCTCCTGACGGATGGCTACACCTTC	CASSFLLTDGYTF
TRBV6-1	.	TRBJ1-4	.	TGTGCCAGCAGTGCCGGGACCGATGAAAAACTGTTTTTT	CASSAGTDEKLFF
TRBV30	.	TRBJ2-1	TRBD2	TGTGCCTGGAGTGCACTAGCGATCAACAATGAGCAGTTCTTC	CAWSALAINNEQFF
TRBV2	few	TRBJ1-5	.	TGTGCCAGCAGTGAAGCCCGGGGGAATCGGGACAATCAGCCCCAGCATTTT	CASSEARGNRDNQPQHF
TRBV12-3/TRBV12-4	.	TRBJ2-5	.	TGTGCCAGCAGTTCTGAGTCCCAGACCCAGTACTTC	CASSSESQTQYF
TRBV4-2	.	TRBJ2-1	.	TGTACCAGCAGCCAAGCCGGGGCTGGGAATGAGCAGTTCTTC	CTSSQAGAGNEQFF
TRBV6-5	once	TRBJ1-5	.	TGTGCCAGCAGTTACTCGAGGAGCCAGCCCCAGCATTTT	CASSYSRSQPQHF
TRBV20-1	few	TRBJ1-2	TRBD1	TGCAGTACCCGGGACAGTGTCTATGGCTACACCTTC	CSTRDSVYGYTF
TRBV20-1	once	TRBJ2-6	.	TGCAGTGCTAGTCTGAGACAGGCTCGGGGTTCTGGGGCCAACGTCCTGACTTTC	CSASLRQARGSGANVLTF